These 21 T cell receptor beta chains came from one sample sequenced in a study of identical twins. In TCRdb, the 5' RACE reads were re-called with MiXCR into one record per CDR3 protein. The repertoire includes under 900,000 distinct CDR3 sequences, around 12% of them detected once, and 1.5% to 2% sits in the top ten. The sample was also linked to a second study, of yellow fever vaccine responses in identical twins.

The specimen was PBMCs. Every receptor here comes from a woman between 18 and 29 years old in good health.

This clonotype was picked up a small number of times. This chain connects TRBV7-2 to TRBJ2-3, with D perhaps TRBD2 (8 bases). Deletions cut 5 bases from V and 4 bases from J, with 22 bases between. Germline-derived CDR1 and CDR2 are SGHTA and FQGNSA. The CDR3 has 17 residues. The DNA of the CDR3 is TGTGCCAGCAGCAGACCCACTAGCGGCAGGGGGGCAGATACGCAGTATTTT. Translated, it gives CASSRPTSGRGADTQYF.

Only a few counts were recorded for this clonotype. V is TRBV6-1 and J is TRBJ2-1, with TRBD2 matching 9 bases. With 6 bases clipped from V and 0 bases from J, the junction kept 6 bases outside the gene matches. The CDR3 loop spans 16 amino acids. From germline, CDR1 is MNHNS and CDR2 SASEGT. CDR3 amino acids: CASRRSSGASYNEQFF. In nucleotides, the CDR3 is TGTGCCAGCAGACGCTCTAGCGGGGCCTCCTACAATGAGCAGTTCTTC.

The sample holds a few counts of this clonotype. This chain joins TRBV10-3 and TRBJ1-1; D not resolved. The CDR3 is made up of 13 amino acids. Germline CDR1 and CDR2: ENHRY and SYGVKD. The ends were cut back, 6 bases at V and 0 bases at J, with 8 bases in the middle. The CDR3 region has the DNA TGTGCCATCAGAGGGTCGTTGAACACTGAAGCTTTCTTT. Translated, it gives CAIRGSLNTEAFF.

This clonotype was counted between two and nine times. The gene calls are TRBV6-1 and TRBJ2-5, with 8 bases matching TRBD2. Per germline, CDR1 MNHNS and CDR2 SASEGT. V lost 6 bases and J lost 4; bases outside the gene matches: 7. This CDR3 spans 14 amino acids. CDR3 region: CASSPRGGGETQYF. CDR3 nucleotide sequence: TGTGCCAGCAGCCCCCGGGGGGGCGGAGAGACCCAGTACTTC.

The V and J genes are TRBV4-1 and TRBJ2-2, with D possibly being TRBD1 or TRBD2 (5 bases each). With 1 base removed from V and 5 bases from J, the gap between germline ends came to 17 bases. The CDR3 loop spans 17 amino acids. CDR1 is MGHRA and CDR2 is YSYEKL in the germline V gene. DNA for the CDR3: TGCGCCAGCAGCCAAGCCCAAAGGAGTGGGGGTACCGGGGAGCTGTTTTTT. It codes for CASSQAQRSGGTGELFF.

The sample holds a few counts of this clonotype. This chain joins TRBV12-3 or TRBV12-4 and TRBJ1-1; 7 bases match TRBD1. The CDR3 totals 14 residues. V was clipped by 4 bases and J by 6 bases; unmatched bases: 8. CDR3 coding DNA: TGTGCCAGCAGTTCTACCGACAGGGCCCCTGAAGCTTTCTTT. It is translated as CASSSTDRAPEAFF.

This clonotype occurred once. The CDR3, as DNA: TGTGCCAGCAGCTTGGGGGGACAGGTCGTGGCCAACGTCCTGACTTTC. Protein: CASSLGGQVVANVLTF. J is TRBJ2-6 and V is TRBV5-5, with 8 bases aligning to TRBD1. The CDR3 contains 16 residues. CDR1 and CDR2 (germline): SGHKS, YYEKEE (reference sequence). The V gene end was trimmed by 0 bases and the J gene end by 6 bases; junction bases not matched to a gene: 5.

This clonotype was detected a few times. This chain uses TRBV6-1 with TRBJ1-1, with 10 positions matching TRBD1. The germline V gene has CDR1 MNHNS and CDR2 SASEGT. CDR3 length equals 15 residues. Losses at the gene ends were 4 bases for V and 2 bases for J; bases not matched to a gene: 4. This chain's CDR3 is CASSGGQGTNTEAFF. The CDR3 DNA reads TGTGCCAGCAGTGGGGGACAGGGGACTAACACTGAAGCTTTCTTT.

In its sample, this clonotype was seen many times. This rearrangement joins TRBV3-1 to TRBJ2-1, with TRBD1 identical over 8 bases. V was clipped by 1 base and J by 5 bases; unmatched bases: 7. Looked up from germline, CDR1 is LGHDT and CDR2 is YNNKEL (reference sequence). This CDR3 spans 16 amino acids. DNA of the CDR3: TGTGCCAGCAGCCAAGGTATGGCGACAGGGGACAATGAGCAGTTCTTC. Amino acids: CASSQGMATGDNEQFF.

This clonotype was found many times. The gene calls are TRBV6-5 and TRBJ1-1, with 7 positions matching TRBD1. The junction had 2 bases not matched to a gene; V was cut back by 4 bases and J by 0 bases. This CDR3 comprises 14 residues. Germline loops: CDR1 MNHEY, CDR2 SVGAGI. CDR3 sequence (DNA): TGTGCCAGCAGTTGGGGACAGTTGAACACTGAAGCTTTCTTT. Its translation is CASSWGQLNTEAFF.

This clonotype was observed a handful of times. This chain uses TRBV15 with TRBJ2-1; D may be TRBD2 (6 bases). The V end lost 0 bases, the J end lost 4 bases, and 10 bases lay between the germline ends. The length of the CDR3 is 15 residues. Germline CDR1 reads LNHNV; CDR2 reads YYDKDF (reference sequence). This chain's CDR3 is CATSRERDSYNEQFF. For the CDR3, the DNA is TGTGCCACCAGCAGAGAACGGGACTCTTACAATGAGCAGTTCTTC.

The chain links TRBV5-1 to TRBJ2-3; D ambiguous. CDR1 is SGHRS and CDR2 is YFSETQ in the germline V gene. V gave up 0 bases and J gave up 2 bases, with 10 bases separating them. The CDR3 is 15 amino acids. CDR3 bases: TGCGCCAGCAGCTTGGATGTTACACACACAGATACGCAGTATTTT. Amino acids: CASSLDVTHTDTQYF.

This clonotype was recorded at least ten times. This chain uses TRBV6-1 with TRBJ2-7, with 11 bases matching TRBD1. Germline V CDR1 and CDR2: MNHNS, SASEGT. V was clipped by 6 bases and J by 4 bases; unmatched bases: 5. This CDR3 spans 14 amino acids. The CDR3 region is CASSPGQGDYEQYV. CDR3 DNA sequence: TGTGCCAGCAGCCCGGGACAGGGGGATTACGAGCAGTACGTC.

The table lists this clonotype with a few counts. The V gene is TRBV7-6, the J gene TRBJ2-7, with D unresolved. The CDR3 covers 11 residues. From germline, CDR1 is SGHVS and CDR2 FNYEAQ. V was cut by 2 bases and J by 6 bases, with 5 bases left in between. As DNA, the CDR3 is TGTGCCAGCAGCTTACAAGTCGAGCAGTACTTC. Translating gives CASSLQVEQYF.

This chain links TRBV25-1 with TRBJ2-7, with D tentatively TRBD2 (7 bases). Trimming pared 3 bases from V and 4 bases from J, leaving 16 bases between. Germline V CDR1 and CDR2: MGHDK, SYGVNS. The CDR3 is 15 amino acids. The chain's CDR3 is CASSDVGGAKYEQYF. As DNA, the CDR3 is TGTGCCAGCAGTGATGTTGGGGGGGCGAAATACGAGCAGTACTTC.

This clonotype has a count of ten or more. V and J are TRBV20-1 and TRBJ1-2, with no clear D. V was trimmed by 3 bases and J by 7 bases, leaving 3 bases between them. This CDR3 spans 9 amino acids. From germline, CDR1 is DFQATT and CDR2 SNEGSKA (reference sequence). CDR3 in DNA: TGCAGTGCTAGTTCTGGCTACACCTTC. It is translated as CSASSGYTF.

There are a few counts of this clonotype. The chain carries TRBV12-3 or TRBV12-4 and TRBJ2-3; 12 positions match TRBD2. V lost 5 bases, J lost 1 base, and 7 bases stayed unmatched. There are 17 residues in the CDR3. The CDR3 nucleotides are TGTGCCAGCAGTCCCGATCGACTAGCGGGAGGCACAGATACGCAGTATTTT. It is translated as CASSPDRLAGGTDTQYF.

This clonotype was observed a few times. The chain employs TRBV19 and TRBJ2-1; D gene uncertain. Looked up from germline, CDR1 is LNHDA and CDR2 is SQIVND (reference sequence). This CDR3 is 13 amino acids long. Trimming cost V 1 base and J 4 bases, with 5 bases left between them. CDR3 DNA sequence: TGTGCCAGTAGTATAGCCGTATACAATGAGCAGTTCTTC. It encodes CASSIAVYNEQFF.

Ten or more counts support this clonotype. The CDR3 DNA reads as TGTGCCAGCGAAACTACAGACAGGGAGCAGTTCTTC. Amino acids: CASETTDREQFF. The chain links TRBV27 to TRBJ2-1, with D tentatively TRBD1 (6 bases). CDR1 is MNHEY and CDR2 is SMNVEV in the germline V gene (reference sequence). Trimming removed 8 bases at V and 10 bases at J, with 15 bases between. The CDR3 runs to 12 residues.

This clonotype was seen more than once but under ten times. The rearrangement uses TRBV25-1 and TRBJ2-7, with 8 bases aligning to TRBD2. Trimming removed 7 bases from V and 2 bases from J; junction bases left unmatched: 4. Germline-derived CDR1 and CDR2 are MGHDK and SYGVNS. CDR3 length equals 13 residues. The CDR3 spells CASTGGTPYEQYF. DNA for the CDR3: TGTGCCAGCACGGGGGGGACACCCTACGAGCAGTACTTC.

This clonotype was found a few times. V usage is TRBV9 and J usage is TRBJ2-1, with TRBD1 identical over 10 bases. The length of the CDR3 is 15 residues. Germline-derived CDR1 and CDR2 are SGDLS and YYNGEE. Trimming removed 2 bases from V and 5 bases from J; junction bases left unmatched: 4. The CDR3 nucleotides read TGTGCCAGCAGCGTTCGGACAGGGGGAAACAATGAGCAGTTCTTC. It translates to CASSVRTGGNNEQFF.